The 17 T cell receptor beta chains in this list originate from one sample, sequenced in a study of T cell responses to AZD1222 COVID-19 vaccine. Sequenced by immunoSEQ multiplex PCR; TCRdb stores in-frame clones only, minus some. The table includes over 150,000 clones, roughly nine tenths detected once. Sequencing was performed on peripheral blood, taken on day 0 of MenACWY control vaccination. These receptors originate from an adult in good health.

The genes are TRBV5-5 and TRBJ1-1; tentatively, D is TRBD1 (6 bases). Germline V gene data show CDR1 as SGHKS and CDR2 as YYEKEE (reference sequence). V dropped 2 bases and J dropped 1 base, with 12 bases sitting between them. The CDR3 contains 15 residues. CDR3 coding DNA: TGTGCCAGCAGCTTAGGAGGGACACCGAACACTGAAGCTTTCTTT. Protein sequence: CASSLGGTPNTEAFF.

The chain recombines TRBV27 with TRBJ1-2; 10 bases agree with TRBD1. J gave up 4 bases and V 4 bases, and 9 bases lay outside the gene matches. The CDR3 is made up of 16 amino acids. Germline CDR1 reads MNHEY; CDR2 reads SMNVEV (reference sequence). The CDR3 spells CASSWQTGTGAYGYTF. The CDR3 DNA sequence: TGTGCCAGCAGTTGGCAGACCGGGACAGGGGCCTATGGCTACACCTTC.

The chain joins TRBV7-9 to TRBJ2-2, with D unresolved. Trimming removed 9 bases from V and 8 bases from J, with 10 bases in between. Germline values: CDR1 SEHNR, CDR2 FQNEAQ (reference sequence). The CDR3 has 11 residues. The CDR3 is CASNPRGELFF. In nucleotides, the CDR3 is TGTGCCAGTAACCCCCGAGGGGAGCTGTTTTTT.

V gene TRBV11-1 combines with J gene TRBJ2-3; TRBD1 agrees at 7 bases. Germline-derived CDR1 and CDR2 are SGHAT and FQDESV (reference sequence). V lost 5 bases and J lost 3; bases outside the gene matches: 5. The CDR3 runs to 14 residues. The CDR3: CASSLRQGTDTQYF. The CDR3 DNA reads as TGTGCCAGCAGCCTCCGACAGGGTACAGATACGCAGTATTTT.

CDR3 nucleotides: TGTGCCAGCAGCTCCTGGGGGATTTTGCCCCTCCACTTT. Its protein product is CASSSWGILPLHF. The V call is TRBV5-4, the J call TRBJ1-6; D possibly corresponds to TRBD1 (5 bases). Per germline, CDR1 SGHNT and CDR2 YYREEE (reference sequence). The CDR3 runs to 13 residues. V was clipped by 3 bases and J by 13 bases, with 14 bases between them.

This CDR3 reads CASTRPSARGQTQYF. CDR3 DNA sequence: TGTGCCAGCACCCGACCCAGCGCCCGGGGGCAGACCCAGTACTTC. The chain links TRBV6-6 to TRBJ2-5; D may correspond to TRBD1 or TRBD2 (6 bases each). Per germline, CDR1 MNHNY and CDR2 SVGAGI (reference sequence). CDR3 length: 15 residues. Trimming removed 7 bases at V and 6 bases at J, with 21 bases between.

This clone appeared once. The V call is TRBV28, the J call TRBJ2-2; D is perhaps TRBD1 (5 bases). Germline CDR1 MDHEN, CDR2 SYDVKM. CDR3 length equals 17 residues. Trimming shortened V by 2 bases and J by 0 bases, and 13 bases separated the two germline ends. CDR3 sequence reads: CASSLILTVSNTGELFF. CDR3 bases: TGTGCCAGCAGTTTAATATTGACAGTTTCGAACACCGGGGAGCTGTTTTTT.

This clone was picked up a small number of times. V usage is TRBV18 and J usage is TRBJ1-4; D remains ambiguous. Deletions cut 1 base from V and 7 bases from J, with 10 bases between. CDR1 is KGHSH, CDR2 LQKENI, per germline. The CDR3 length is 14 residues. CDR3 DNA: TGTGCCAGCTCACCACAGGGTGGAGGTGAAAAACTGTTTTTT. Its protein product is CASSPQGGGEKLFF. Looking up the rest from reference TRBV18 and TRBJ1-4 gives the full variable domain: NAGVMQNPRHLVRRRGQEARLRCSPMKGHSHVYWYRQLPEEGLKFMVYLQKENIIDESGMPKERFSAEFPKEGPSILRIQQVVRGDSAAYFCASSPQGGGEKLFFGSGTQLSVL.

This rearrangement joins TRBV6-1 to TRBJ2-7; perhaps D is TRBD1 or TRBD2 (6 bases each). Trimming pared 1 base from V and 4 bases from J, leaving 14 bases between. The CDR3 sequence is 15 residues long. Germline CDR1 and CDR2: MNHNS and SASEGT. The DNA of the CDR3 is TGTGCCAGCAGTGAAGAGGGGGGCCGCGGGTACGAGCAGTACTTC. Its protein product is CASSEEGGRGYEQYF.

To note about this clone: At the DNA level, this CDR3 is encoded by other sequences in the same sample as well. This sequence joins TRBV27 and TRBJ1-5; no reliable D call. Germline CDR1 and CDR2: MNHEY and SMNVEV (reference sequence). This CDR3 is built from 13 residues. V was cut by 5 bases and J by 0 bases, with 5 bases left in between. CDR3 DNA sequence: TGTGCCAGCAGTCCGTATAGCAATCAGCCCCAGCATTTT. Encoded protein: CASSPYSNQPQHF.

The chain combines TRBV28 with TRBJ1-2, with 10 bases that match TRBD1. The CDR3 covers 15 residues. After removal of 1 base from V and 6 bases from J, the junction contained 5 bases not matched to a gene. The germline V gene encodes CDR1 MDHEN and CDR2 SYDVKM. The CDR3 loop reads CASSLSGDRGHGYTF. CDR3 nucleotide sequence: TGTGCCAGCAGTTTATCCGGTGACAGGGGGCATGGCTACACCTTC.

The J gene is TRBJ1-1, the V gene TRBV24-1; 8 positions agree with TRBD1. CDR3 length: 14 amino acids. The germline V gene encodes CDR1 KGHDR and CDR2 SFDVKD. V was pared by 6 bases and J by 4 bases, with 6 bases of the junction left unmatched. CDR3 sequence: CATSKTGVGTEAFF. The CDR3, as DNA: TGTGCCACCAGTAAGACAGGGGTCGGCACTGAAGCTTTCTTT.

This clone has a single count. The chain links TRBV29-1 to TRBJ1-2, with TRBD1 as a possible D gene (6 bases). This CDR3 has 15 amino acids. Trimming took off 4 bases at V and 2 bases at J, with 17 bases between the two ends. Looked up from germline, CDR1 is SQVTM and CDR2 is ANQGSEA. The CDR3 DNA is TGCAGCGTTGCTCGGCAGGGGATGGTGAACTATGGCTACACCTTC. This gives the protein CSVARQGMVNYGYTF.

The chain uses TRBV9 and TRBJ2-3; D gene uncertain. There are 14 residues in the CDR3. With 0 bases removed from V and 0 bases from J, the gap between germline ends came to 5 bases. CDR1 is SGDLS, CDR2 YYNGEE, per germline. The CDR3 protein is CASSVEGSTDTQYF. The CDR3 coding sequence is TGTGCCAGCAGCGTAGAAGGCAGCACAGATACGCAGTATTTT.

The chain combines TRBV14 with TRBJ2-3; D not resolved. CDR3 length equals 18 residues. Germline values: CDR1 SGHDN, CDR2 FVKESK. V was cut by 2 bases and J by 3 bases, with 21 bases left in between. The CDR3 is CASSQKDGRELRTDTQYF. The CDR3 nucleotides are TGTGCCAGCAGCCAAAAAGACGGTCGAGAGTTGAGAACAGATACGCAGTATTTT.

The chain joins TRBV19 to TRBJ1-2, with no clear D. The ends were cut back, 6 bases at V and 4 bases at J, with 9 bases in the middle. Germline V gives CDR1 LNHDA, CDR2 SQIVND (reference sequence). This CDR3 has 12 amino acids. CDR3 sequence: CASRHSGYGYTF. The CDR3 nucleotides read TGTGCCAGTAGGCATAGTGGCTATGGCTACACCTTC.

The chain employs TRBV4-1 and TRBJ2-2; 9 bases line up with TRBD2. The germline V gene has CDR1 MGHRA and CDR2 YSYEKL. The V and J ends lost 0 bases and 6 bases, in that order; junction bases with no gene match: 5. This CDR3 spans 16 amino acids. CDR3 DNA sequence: TGCGCCAGCAGCCAAGATTTAGCGGGAGCTGCCGGGGAGCTGTTTTTT. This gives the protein CASSQDLAGAAGELFF.